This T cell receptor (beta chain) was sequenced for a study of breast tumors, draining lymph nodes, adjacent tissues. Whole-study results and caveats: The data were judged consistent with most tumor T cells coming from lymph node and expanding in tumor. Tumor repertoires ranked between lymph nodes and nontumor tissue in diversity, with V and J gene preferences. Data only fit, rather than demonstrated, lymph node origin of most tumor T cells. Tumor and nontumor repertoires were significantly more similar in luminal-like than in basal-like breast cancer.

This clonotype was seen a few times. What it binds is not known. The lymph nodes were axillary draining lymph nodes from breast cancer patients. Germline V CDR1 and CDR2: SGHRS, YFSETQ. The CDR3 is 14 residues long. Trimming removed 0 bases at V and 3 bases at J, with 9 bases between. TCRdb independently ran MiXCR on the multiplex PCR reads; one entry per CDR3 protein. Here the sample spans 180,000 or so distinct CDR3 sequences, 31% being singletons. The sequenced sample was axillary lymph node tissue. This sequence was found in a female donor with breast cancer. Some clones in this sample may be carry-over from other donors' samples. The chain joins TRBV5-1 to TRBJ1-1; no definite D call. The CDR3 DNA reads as TGCGCCAGCAGCTTGGGACTAAGTGACACTGAAGCTTTCTTT. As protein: CASSLGLSDTEAFF.